Below, 20 T cell receptor beta chains from the same sample are listed, as sequenced in a study of cytomegalovirus exposure and HLA in healthy donors. In the PCR, 60 Vbeta and 13 Jbeta primers were used. Repertoires were generated with immunoSEQ multiplex PCR, while TCRdb's copy carries only in-frame clones and drops some. The sample contains about 160,000 clones, 60% to 85% of which appear only once. The sample taken for sequencing was PBMCs. Receptors originate from a woman aged 30 to 39 in good health and CMV-seronegative.

With regard to this clone: The junction departs from the called germline gene at one end, perhaps through a read error. The CDR3 DNA reads TGTGCCAGCACCTTGGGGACAGGGGGCGATTCACCCCTCCACTTT. This gives the protein CASTLGTGGDSPLHF. The V call is TRBV5-6, the J call TRBJ1-6, with 12 bases that match TRBD1. This CDR3 has 15 residues. Germline CDR1 and CDR2: SGHDT and YYEEEE.

The chain has TRBV29-1 and TRBJ1-2, with 9 positions matching TRBD1. After removal of 6 bases from V and 8 bases from J, the junction contained 10 bases not matched to a gene. The CDR3 consists of 13 residues. Per germline, CDR1 SQVTM and CDR2 ANQGSEA. The CDR3 nucleotides are TGCAGCGTCGGACAGGGACAGGGAGAGGGCTACACCTTC. Residues: CSVGQGQGEGYTF.

Ten or more counts support this clone. The rearrangement uses TRBV2 and TRBJ1-1; D is unclear. From germline, CDR1 is SNHLY and CDR2 FYNNEI. V lost 8 bases, J lost 5 bases, and 6 bases lay in between. The CDR3 runs to 10 residues. CDR3 amino acids: CASGGTEAFF. For the CDR3, the DNA is TGTGCCAGCGGAGGGACTGAAGCTTTCTTT.

This chain uses TRBV6-5 with TRBJ2-1; TRBD1 aligns across 8 bases. Germline lookup yields CDR1 MNHEY and CDR2 SVGAGI. Losses at the gene ends were 2 bases for V and 0 bases for J; bases not matched to a gene: 3. This CDR3 comprises 16 residues. The CDR3 DNA sequence: TGTGCCAGCAGTTACCTACAGGGGGGCTCCTACAATGAGCAGTTCTTC. It yields the protein CASSYLQGGSYNEQFF.

This rearrangement joins TRBV2 to TRBJ1-1; possible D gene TRBD1, 5 bases. Germline V CDR1 and CDR2: SNHLY, FYNNEI. The CDR3 contains 13 residues. The V and J ends lost 4 bases and 1 base respectively, with 7 bases between them. The CDR3 spells CASSGQRNTEAFF. The DNA for the CDR3 is TGTGCCAGCAGTGGACAGAGGAACACTGAAGCTTTCTTT.

The rearrangement uses TRBV11-2 and TRBJ2-2; D remains ambiguous. V was cut by 7 bases and J by 5 bases, with 17 bases left in between. This CDR3 is 15 amino acids long. Germline V gene data show CDR1 as SGHAT and CDR2 as FQNNGV. CDR3 nucleotides: TGTGCCAGCACCATTTTGTCGATGCAGACCGGGGAGCTGTTTTTT. It is translated as CASTILSMQTGELFF.

CDR3 amino acids: CASSRWTVDSYEQYF. The DNA for the CDR3 is TGCGCCAGCAGCCGTTGGACAGTCGACTCCTACGAGCAGTACTTC. The chain links TRBV5-1 to TRBJ2-7; D perhaps matches TRBD1 (6 bases). Per the germline V gene, CDR1 is SGHRS and CDR2 is YFSETQ. CDR3 size: 15 residues. V was trimmed by 4 bases and J by 0 bases, leaving 14 bases between them.

This clone was observed once. V and J are TRBV6-1 and TRBJ1-2; 9 bases match TRBD1. Losses at the gene ends were 7 bases for V and 6 bases for J; bases not matched to a gene: 6. Germline CDR1 is MNHNS and CDR2 is SASEGT. The CDR3 has 13 residues. The CDR3 sequence is CASKGQGVNGYTF. The CDR3 bases are TGTGCCAGCAAGGGACAGGGAGTCAATGGCTACACCTTC.

V usage is TRBV28 and J usage is TRBJ2-1; 10 positions agree with TRBD2. This CDR3 has 16 residues. J was trimmed by 1 base and V by 6 bases; bases with no gene match: 6. Germline assignment: CDR1 MDHEN and CDR2 SYDVKM. The CDR3: CASRGTSANSYNEQFF. The CDR3, as DNA: TGTGCCAGCAGGGGGACTAGCGCAAATTCCTACAATGAGCAGTTCTTC.

The rearrangement joins TRBV5-1 to TRBJ2-1; TRBD1 is a possible D gene (6 bases). Germline V gene data show CDR1 as SGHRS and CDR2 as YFSETQ. V lost 3 bases and J 7 bases, leaving 11 bases between the germline ends. The CDR3 runs to 13 residues. CDR3 region: CASSSPQGNEQFF. The CDR3 DNA is TGCGCCAGCAGCTCACCCCAGGGGAATGAGCAGTTCTTC.

V usage is TRBV6-5 and J usage is TRBJ2-1; 13 bases align to TRBD2. Germline V gives CDR1 MNHEY, CDR2 SVGAGI. This CDR3 has 13 residues. V was pared by 4 bases and J by 11 bases, with 2 bases of the junction left unmatched. CDR3 protein: CASSLLAGGKQFF. The CDR3 DNA sequence: TGTGCCAGCAGTTTACTAGCGGGGGGGAAGCAGTTCTTC.

The chain has TRBV7-9 and TRBJ1-4, with 8 positions matching TRBD1. The germline V gene encodes CDR1 SEHNR and CDR2 FQNEAQ (reference sequence). Trimming took 0 bases from V and 6 from J; bases not matched to a gene: 6. The CDR3 runs 16 residues. This CDR3 is CASSLAWRQGYEKLFF. The CDR3 DNA sequence: TGTGCCAGCAGCTTAGCGTGGAGACAGGGGTATGAAAAACTGTTTTTT.

This chain connects TRBV7-8 to TRBJ2-1; the match to TRBD2 covers 10 bases. The V and J ends lost 4 bases and 8 bases, in that order; junction bases with no gene match: 8. CDR1 and CDR2 from the germline V gene are SGHVS and FQNEAQ. The CDR3 is 15 residues long. DNA of the CDR3: TGTGCCAGCAGCTCGGGAGCGGGGGGGCCCCATGAGCAGTTCTTC. It yields the protein CASSSGAGGPHEQFF.

The chain recombines TRBV5-1 with TRBJ1-4; perhaps TRBD1 as D (6 bases). Trimming left V 0 bases short and J 5 bases short, with 8 bases between. The length of the CDR3 is 14 residues. Germline V gene lookup returns CDR1 SGHRS and CDR2 YFSETQ. The CDR3 is CASSLGQENEKLFF. The DNA of the CDR3 is TGCGCCAGCAGCTTGGGACAGGAAAATGAAAAACTGTTTTTT.

The chain couples TRBV7-5 to TRBJ1-6; the table's D call of TRBD1 was not tested on the DNA. TRBV7-5 is labeled a pseudogene. The CDR3 consists of 15 residues. The CDR3 here is CVRSASRGADSPLHF. In nucleotides, the CDR3 is TGTGTCAGAAGCGCTTCCAGGGGCGCGGATTCACCCCTCCACTTT.

The rearrangement uses TRBV4-2 and TRBJ2-3, with D possibly TRBD1 on 5 matching bases. V was shortened by 1 base and J by 3 bases, with 17 bases between the two germline ends. Looked up from germline, CDR1 is LGHNA and CDR2 is YNFKEQ. The CDR3 is 17 residues long. The CDR3 sequence is CASSQVRLTGATDTQYF. In DNA form, the CDR3 reads TGTGCCAGCAGCCAAGTAAGGTTGACTGGGGCGACAGATACGCAGTATTTT.

The J gene is TRBJ2-3, the V gene TRBV10-3, with unresolved D. Trimming took off 8 bases at V and 5 bases at J, with 11 bases between the two ends. Germline V gene lookup returns CDR1 ENHRY and CDR2 SYGVKD. The CDR3 length is 12 residues. The CDR3 is CAIGHPRDTQYF. CDR3 coding DNA: TGTGCCATCGGCCACCCTAGAGATACGCAGTATTTT.

This chain joins TRBV5-1 and TRBJ2-1, with 8 bases identical to TRBD2. CDR1 and CDR2 (germline): SGHRS, YFSETQ. The V segment lost 6 bases and the J segment 0 bases; nucleotides outside the gene matches: 8. The CDR3 runs 16 residues. The CDR3 nucleotides are TGCGCCAGCAAGGACCCGGGGGGGAGCTCCTACAATGAGCAGTTCTTC. Translation gives CASKDPGGSSYNEQFF.

The chain joins TRBV7-2 to TRBJ1-2; no definite D call. CDR1 and CDR2 (germline): SGHTA, FQGNSA. CDR3 length equals 13 residues. Deletions cut 0 bases from V and 7 bases from J, with 9 bases between. CDR3 in amino acids: CASSLAIEGGYTF. For the CDR3, the DNA is TGTGCCAGCAGCTTAGCAATAGAGGGTGGCTACACCTTC.

This CDR3 reads CASSQWQGLMNTEAFF. CDR3 DNA sequence: TGTGCCAGCAGTCAATGGCAGGGCCTAATGAACACTGAAGCTTTCTTT. The gene calls are TRBV2 and TRBJ1-1, with D possibly TRBD1 on 5 matching bases. Germline V lookup: CDR1 SNHLY, CDR2 FYNNEI. Trimming left V 5 bases short and J 0 bases short, with 16 bases between. The CDR3 is made up of 16 amino acids.